This TCR beta chain came from a study of Ad26.COV2.S vaccination and SARS-CoV-2 variants. Across the whole study: Participants got Ad26.COV2.S intramuscularly, once or twice 56 days apart. Regarding the study as a whole: Vaccinees showed greater spike-specific TCR breadth than placebo recipients.

This clone was picked up a small number of times. Its cognate antigen is unknown. Some clones are missing from TCRdb's copy, which holds only in-frame ones; the method was immunoSEQ multiplex PCR. The table includes more than 300,000 clones, 88% detected once. Germline V gene lookup returns CDR1 MNHEY and CDR2 SVGEGT. There are 15 residues in the CDR3. J gave up 3 bases and V 5 bases, and 6 bases lay outside the gene matches. As to treatment: roughly 18 received Ad26.COV2.S at low or high dose, single or two shots; roughly five received placebo; per-sample allocation not given. The samples were gathered on day 63 after the first injection of vaccine or placebo.

This material consisted of peripheral blood, taken in a trial of Ad26.COV2.S vaccine versus placebo. The chain carries TRBV6-2 or TRBV6-3 and TRBJ2-1; 8 nucleotides line up with TRBD1. This TCR was sampled from a person aged 18 to 59 who received the Ad26.COV2.S COVID-19 vaccine or a placebo. The CDR3 bases are TGTGCCAGCAGTGTAACAGGGGGATTCTACAATGAGCAGTTCTTC. Protein: CASSVTGGFYNEQFF.